Given below is one T cell receptor beta chain in context. The antigen remains unidentified. The source of the sample is a study of cytomegalovirus exposure and HLA in healthy donors. Study in general: Some 85 million unique TCRs, all from HLA-typed donors, were included in an early release of the data.

Study results and caveats: Several top significant clusters appeared, in a later analysis, to be linked to common viral pathogens.

The study ran its PCR with 60 Vbeta and 13 Jbeta primers. The authors' processing: It was a later analysis that counted 79 million or so unique TCR beta chains, of which some 9.9 million were shared. TCRdb's copy holds only in-frame clones and misses some; the assay was immunoSEQ multiplex PCR. V, J and clone size were drawn from that table, and D and trimming were deduced from the DNA. Of 80,000 to 100,000 clones listed, roughly 70% are singletons. The CDR3 sequence is 18 residues long. V usage is TRBV21-1 and J usage is TRBJ1-5; the D segment call TRBD1 is taken from the table without a DNA check. TRBV21-1 constitutes a pseudogene. The material sequenced was PBMCs. The receptor comes from a woman under 30 in good health and CMV-seropositive. This CDR3 is CASSKCSQVIYSNQPQHF. The DNA for the CDR3 is TGTGCCAGCAGCAAATGTTCCCAGGTAATCTATAGCAATCAGCCCCAGCATTTT.